A single sample gave rise to the 3 T cell receptor beta chains below, sequenced in a study of blood T cell repertoires in COVID-19. Produced via immunoSEQ multiplex PCR; TCRdb's table is partial and in-frame only. The data contain about 45,000 clones, approximately 87% of them singletons. Sequenced material: peripheral blood. These TCRs come from a human donor in a cohort sampled during active COVID-19.

In its sample, this clone was seen once. This chain connects TRBV2 to TRBJ1-2, with 8 positions matching TRBD1. Germline CDR1 is SNHLY and CDR2 is FYNNEI. J gave up 4 bases and V 6 bases, and 10 bases lay outside the gene matches. This CDR3 comprises 15 residues. Here the CDR3 reads CASSPTGGESYGYTF. The DNA of the CDR3 is TGTGCCAGCAGCCCCACAGGGGGAGAGTCCTATGGCTACACCTTC. Using reference TRBV2 and TRBJ1-2 for the parts outside the CDR3, the full variable domain is EPEVTQTPSHQVTQMGQEVILRCVPISNHLYFYWYRQILGQKVEFLVSFYNNEISEKSEIFDDQFSVERPDGSNFTLKIRSTKLEDSAMYFCASSPTGGESYGYTFGSGTRLTVV.

The CDR3 bases are TGTGCCAGCAGCCAAGGGCATAAGACCTACGAGCAGTACTTC. This translates into CASSQGHKTYEQYF. This chain uses TRBV3-1 (or the pseudogene TRBV3-2) with TRBJ2-7; D is uncertain. CDR3 length equals 14 residues. The germline CDR1 and CDR2 sequences are LGHDT and YNNKEL (reference sequence). Trimming took off 1 base at V and 2 bases at J, with 9 bases between the two ends.

The chain is built from TRBV11-1 and TRBJ1-2; no firm D call. CDR3 length equals 13 residues. V was pared by 4 bases and J by 11 bases, with 17 bases between. Germline V CDR1 and CDR2: SGHAT, FQDESV (reference sequence). The CDR3 sequence is CASSSSTSGGYTF. CDR3 coding DNA: TGTGCCAGCAGCTCATCCACCTCCGGCGGGTACACCTTC.